Listed here is a single T cell receptor (beta chain). Its antigen is currently unknown. This entry belongs to a study of T cells expressing NK-cell markers. The germline V gene has CDR1 MNHEY and CDR2 SVGEGT. The CDR3 consists of 15 residues. TCRdb reanalyzed the 5' RACE reads, giving one entry per CDR3 protein sequence and no DNA. The sample totals roughly 450,000 distinct CDR3 sequences. Study outcomes and limitations: In several donors, dominant NKG2C+ clonotypes were roughly 1.0-7.0% of CD8+ T cells.

The V gene is TRBV6-2 or TRBV6-3, the J gene TRBJ2-3; absent DNA, TCRdb's TRBD1 call cannot be checked. This TCR derives from a woman aged 45-60 years in good health. The sample taken for sequencing was blood T cells: a sorted CD56 or NKG2C T cell subset, CD4+ or CD8+ T cells, or bulk PBMC T cells (not recorded which). The CDR3 is CASSGAGTLQDTQYF.